This T cell receptor (beta chain) was captured by sequencing in a study of blood T cell repertoires in COVID-19. As for the study in general: Some COVID-19 samples were acute and others convalescent; all came from the United States, Italy and Spain. PBMCs, B-cell-depleted T cells, or T cells were the source of the cDNA or gDNA that made up the material.

The CDR3 loop spans 17 amino acids. Trimming left V 0 bases short and J 5 bases short, with 16 bases between. Germline V CDR1 and CDR2: MGHRA, YSYEKL. Authors' methods: Nucleated cell number was recorded as an estimate derived from reference gene primer amplification. The protocol was immunoSEQ multiplex PCR, while the TCRdb copy is restricted to in-frame clones and leaves out a portion. V, J and clone size reflect that table, while D and trimming were determined from the DNA. Of roughly 30,000 clones listed, roughly 87% were seen once; the top ten hold around 10%. In this sample, this clone turned up once.

The source is a human donor in a cohort sampled during active COVID-19. V usage is TRBV4-1 and J usage is TRBJ2-2; no definite D call. Sequenced material: peripheral blood. The CDR3 nucleotides read TGCGCCAGCAGCCAAGATCGGTCCAGGTCATTGACCGGGGAGCTGTTTTTT. Translated, it gives CASSQDRSRSLTGELFF.